The 7 T cell receptor beta chains presented below share a single source sample, sequenced in a study of cytomegalovirus exposure and HLA in healthy donors. The study ran its PCR with 60 Vbeta and 13 Jbeta primers. The data were produced by immunoSEQ multiplex PCR, yet TCRdb's version contains in-frame clones alone and is incomplete. Here the sample spans roughly 150,000 clones, 75% to 80% being singletons. Sequenced: PBMCs. The receptors here all came from a male donor in good health and CMV-seronegative.

In DNA, the CDR3 is TGTGCCAGCAGTTACGGGGACTCGGGGATGGGCACTGAAGCTTTCTTT. Protein sequence: CASSYGDSGMGTEAFF. J is TRBJ1-1 and V is TRBV6-5; D perhaps matches TRBD1 (5 bases). This CDR3 comprises 16 residues. V lost 2 bases to trimming and J lost 4 bases, with 17 bases between them. Germline V gene sequence: CDR1 MNHEY, CDR2 SVGAGI.

Only a few counts were recorded for this clone. The chain couples TRBV5-1 to TRBJ1-1, with 8 bases identical to TRBD1. The CDR3 has 14 residues. Germline V gene lookup returns CDR1 SGHRS and CDR2 YFSETQ. Trimming cost V 7 bases and J 4 bases; bases outside gene matches: 9. CDR3 loop: CASGGQAGATEAFF. The CDR3 nucleotides are TGCGCCAGCGGGGGACAGGCGGGCGCCACTGAAGCTTTCTTT.

The chain uses TRBV9 and TRBJ1-2; no definite D call. The CDR3 has 14 residues. V gave up 1 base and J gave up 4 bases, with 11 bases separating them. Germline V gene lookup returns CDR1 SGDLS and CDR2 YYNGEE. This CDR3 reads CASSVSGSAYGYTF. The CDR3 coding sequence is TGTGCCAGCAGCGTAAGCGGGTCCGCCTATGGCTACACCTTC.

The chain has TRBV5-5 and TRBJ1-4, with D possibly matching TRBD1 (6 bases). V was shortened by 4 bases and J by 8 bases, with 18 bases between the two germline ends. The CDR3 consists of 15 residues. In germline, CDR1 is SGHKS, CDR2 YYEKEE (reference sequence). The chain's CDR3 is CASSPYRDVGEKLFF. DNA of the CDR3: TGTGCCAGCAGCCCATACAGGGATGTGGGCGAAAAACTGTTTTTT.

This chain connects TRBV5-4 to TRBJ2-1, with 7 nucleotides matching TRBD1. This CDR3 region has 15 residues. Germline loops: CDR1 SGHNT, CDR2 YYREEE (reference sequence). J was trimmed by 6 bases and V by 3 bases; bases with no gene match: 9. Here the CDR3 DNA reads TGTGCCAGCAGCTCGAAAGACAGGGTCTTCAATGAGCAGTTCTTC. This encodes CASSSKDRVFNEQFF.

V is TRBV7-9 and J is TRBJ1-4; TRBD1 matches at 9 bases. CDR1 SEHNR and CDR2 FQNEAQ come from the germline V gene (reference sequence). V was clipped by 5 bases and J by 8 bases; unmatched bases: 12. The CDR3 sequence is 16 residues long. Written as DNA, the CDR3 is TGTGCCAGCAGCGCAAGAACAGGGGGCGATGGGGAAAAACTGTTTTTT. As protein: CASSARTGGDGEKLFF. The entire variable domain, with the rest obtained from reference TRBV7-9 and TRBJ1-4, is as follows: DTGVSQNPRHKITKRGQNVTFRCDPISEHNRLYWYRQTLGQGPEFLTYFQNEAQLEKSRLLSDRFSAERPKGSFSTLEIQRTEQGDSAMYLCASSARTGGDGEKLFFGSGTQLSVL.

This clone was counted between two and nine times. The rearrangement joins TRBV9 to TRBJ2-2; 7 positions match TRBD2. Germline V lookup: CDR1 SGDLS, CDR2 YYNGEE. This CDR3 has 15 amino acids. The V gene end was trimmed by 0 bases and the J gene end by 4 bases; junction bases not matched to a gene: 3. CDR3 bases: TGTGCCAGCAGCGTAGGCCCGGGGGGCACCGGGGAGCTGTTTTTT. Translating gives CASSVGPGGTGELFF.